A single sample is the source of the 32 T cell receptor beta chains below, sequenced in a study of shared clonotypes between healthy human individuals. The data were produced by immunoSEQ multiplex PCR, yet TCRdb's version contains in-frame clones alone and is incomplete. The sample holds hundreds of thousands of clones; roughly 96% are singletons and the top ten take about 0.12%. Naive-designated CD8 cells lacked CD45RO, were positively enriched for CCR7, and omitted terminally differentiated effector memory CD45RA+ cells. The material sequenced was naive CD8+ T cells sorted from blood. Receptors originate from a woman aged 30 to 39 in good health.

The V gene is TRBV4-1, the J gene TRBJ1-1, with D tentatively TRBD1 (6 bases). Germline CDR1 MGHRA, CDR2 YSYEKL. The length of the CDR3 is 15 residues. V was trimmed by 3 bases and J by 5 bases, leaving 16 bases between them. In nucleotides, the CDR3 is TGCGCCAGCAGCCAGATCCGGGACACTCGAACTGAAGCTTTCTTT. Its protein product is CASSQIRDTRTEAFF.

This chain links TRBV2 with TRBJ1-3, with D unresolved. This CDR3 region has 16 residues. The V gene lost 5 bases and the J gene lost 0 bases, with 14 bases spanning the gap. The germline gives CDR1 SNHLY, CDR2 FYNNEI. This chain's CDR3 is CASSQTDMFSGNTIYF. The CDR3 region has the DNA TGTGCCAGCAGTCAAACTGACATGTTCTCTGGAAACACCATATATTTT.

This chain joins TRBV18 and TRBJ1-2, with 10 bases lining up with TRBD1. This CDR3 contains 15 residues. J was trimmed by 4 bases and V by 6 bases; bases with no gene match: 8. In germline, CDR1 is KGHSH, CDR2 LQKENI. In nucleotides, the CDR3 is TGTGCCAGCTCCACCGGGACAGGGGTCGGCTATGGCTACACCTTC. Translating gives CASSTGTGVGYGYTF.

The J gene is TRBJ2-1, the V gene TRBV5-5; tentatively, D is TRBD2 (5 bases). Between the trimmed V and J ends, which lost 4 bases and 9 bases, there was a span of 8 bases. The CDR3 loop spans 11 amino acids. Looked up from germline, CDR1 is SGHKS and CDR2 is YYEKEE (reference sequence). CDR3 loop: CASSAGLEQFF. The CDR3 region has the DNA TGTGCCAGCAGCGCCGGACTTGAGCAGTTCTTC.

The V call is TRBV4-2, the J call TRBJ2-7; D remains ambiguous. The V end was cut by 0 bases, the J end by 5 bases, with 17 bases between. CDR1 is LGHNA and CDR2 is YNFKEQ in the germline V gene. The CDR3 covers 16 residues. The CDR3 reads CASSQELYGSGHEQYF. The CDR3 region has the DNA TGTGCCAGCAGCCAAGAATTATACGGGTCGGGCCACGAGCAGTACTTC.

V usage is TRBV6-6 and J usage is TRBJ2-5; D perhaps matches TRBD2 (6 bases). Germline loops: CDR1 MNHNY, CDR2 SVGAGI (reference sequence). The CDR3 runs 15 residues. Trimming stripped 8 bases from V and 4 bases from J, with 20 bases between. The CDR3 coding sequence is TGTGCCAGCGGCGACGGCAGCGGGTCAGGAGAGACCCAGTACTTC. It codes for CASGDGSGSGETQYF.

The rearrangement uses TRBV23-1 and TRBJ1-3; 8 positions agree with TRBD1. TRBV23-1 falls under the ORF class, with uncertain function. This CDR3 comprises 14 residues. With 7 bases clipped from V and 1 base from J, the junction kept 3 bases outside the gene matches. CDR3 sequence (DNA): TGCGCCAGCAAGGGACAGGCTTCTGGAAACACCATATATTTT. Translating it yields CASKGQASGNTIYF.

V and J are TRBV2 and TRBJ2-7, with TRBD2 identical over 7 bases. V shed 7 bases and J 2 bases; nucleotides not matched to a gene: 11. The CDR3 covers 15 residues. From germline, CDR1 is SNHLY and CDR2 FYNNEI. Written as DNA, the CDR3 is TGTGCCAGCATGGGGGAGGGACGACAAACCTACGAGCAGTACTTC. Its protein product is CASMGEGRQTYEQYF.

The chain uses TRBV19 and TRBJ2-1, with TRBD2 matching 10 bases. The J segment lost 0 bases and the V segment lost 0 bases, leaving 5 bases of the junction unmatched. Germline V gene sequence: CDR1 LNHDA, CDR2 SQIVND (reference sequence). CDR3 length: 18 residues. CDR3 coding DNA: TGTGCCAGTAGTATAGATCGCGCTAGCGGGAGCTCCTACAATGAGCAGTTCTTC. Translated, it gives CASSIDRASGSSYNEQFF.

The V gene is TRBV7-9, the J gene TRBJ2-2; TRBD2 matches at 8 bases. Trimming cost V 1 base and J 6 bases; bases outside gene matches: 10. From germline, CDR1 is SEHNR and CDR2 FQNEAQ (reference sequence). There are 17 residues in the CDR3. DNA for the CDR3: TGTGCCAGCAGCTTAGGGATCGGGAGGGCCGATTCCGGGGAGCTGTTTTTT. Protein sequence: CASSLGIGRADSGELFF.

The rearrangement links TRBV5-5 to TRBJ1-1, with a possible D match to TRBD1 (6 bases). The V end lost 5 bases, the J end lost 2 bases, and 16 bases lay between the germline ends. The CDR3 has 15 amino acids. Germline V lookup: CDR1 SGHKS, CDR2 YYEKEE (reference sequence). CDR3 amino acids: CASRPRDGTNTEAFF. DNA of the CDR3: TGTGCCAGCAGACCAAGGGATGGGACAAACACTGAAGCTTTCTTT.

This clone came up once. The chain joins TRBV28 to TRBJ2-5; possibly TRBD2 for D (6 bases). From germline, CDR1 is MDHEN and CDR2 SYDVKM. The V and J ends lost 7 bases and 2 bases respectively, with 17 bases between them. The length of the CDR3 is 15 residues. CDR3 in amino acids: CASTPWGRRQETQYF. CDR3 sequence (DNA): TGTGCCAGCACCCCTTGGGGGAGGAGGCAAGAGACCCAGTACTTC.

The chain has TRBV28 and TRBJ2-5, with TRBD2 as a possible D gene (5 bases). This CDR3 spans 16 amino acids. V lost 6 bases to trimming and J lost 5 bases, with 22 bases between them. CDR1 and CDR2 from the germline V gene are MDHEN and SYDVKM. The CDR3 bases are TGTGCCAGCAGCCGACTTGAGGTCTTACGAGGGGAGACCCAGTACTTC. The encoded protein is CASSRLEVLRGETQYF.

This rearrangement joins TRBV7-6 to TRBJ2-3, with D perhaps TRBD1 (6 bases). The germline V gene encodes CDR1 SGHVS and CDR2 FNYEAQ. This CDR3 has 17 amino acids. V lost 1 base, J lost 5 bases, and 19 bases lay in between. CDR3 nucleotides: TGTGCCAGCAGCTTAGTTTTGACAGGCCATCAGGGAGATACGCAGTATTTT. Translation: CASSLVLTGHQGDTQYF.

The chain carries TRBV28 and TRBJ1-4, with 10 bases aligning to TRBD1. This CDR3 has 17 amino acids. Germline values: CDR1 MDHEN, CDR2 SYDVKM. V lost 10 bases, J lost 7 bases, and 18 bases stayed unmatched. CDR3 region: CATAQPGQGRLIEKLFF. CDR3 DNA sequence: TGTGCCACCGCCCAACCGGGACAGGGGAGGTTAATTGAAAAACTGTTTTTT.

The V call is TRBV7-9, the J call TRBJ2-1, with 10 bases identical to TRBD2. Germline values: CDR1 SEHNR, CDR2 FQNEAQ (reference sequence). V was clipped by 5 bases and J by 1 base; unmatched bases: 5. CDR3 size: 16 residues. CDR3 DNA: TGTGCCAGCAGCCAAATTAGCGGGAGGTCCTACAATGAGCAGTTCTTC. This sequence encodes CASSQISGRSYNEQFF.

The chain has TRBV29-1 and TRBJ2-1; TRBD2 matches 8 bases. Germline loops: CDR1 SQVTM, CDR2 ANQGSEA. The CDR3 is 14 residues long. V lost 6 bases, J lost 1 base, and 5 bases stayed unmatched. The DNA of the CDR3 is TGCAGCGTCCCGGGACTAGTTTCCTACAATGAGCAGTTCTTC. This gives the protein CSVPGLVSYNEQFF.

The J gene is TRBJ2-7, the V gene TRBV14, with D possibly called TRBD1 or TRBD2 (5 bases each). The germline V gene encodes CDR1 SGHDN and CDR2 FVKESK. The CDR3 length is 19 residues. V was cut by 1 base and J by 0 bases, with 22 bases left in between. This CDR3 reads CASSQVSIGGGTFSYEQYF. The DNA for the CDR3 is TGTGCCAGCAGCCAAGTCTCAATTGGGGGTGGGACGTTCTCCTACGAGCAGTACTTC.

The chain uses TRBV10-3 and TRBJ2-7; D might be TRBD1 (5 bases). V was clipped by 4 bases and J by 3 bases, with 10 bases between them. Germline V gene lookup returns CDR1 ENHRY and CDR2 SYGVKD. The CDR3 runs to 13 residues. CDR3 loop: CAISAQEFYEQYF. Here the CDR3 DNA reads TGTGCCATCAGTGCACAGGAGTTCTACGAGCAGTACTTC.

In nucleotides, the CDR3 is TGTGCCAGCAGCGGGAGGGGCTCCGGGGAGCTGTTTTTT. Its translation is CASSGRGSGELFF. This chain joins TRBV9 and TRBJ2-2; tentative D call: TRBD2 (6 bases). V lost 3 bases, J lost 6 bases, and 9 bases lay in between. CDR3 length: 13 residues. Germline loops: CDR1 SGDLS, CDR2 YYNGEE.

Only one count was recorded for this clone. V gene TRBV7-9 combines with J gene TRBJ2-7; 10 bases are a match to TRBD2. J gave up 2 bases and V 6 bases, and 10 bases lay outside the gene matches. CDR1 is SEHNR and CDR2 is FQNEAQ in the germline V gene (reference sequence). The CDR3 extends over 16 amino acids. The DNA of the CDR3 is TGTGCCAGCAGTTTCGACCTAGCGGGAGAGACCTACGAGCAGTACTTC. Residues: CASSFDLAGETYEQYF.

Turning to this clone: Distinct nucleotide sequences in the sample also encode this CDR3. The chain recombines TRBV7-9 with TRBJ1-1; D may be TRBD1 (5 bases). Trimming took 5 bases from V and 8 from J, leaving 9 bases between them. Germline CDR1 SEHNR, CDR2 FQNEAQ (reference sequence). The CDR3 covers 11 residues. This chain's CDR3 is CASSPGTEAFF. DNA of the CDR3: TGTGCCAGCAGCCCAGGGACCGAAGCTTTCTTT.

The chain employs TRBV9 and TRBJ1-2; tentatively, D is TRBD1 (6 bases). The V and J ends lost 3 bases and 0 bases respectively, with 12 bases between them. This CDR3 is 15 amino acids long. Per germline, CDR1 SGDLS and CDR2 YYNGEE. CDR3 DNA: TGTGCCAGCAGCGGCCCAGGGGCGCCTAACTATGGCTACACCTTC. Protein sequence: CASSGPGAPNYGYTF.

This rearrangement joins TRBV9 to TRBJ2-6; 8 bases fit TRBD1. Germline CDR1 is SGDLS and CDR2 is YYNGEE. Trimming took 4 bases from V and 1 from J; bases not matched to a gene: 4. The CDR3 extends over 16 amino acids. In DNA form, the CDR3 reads TGTGCCAGCAGCCAGGGGGCGCTTTCTGGGGCCAACGTCCTGACTTTC. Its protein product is CASSQGALSGANVLTF.

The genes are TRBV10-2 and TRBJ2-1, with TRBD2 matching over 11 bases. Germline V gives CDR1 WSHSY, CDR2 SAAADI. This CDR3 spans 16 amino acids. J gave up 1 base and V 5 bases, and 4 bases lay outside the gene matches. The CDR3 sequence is CASSIAGGYSYNEQFF. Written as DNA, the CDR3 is TGCGCCAGCAGTATAGCGGGAGGGTATTCCTACAATGAGCAGTTCTTC.

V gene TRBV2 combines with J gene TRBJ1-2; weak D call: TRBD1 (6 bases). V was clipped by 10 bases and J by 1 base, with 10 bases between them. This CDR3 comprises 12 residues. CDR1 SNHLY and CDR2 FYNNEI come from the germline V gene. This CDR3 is CANREGNYGYTF. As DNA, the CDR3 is TGTGCCAACAGGGAAGGTAACTATGGCTACACCTTC.

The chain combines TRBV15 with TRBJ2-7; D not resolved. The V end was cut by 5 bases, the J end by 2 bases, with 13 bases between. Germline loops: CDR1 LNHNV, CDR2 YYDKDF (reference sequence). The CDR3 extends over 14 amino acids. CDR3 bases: TGTGCCACCAGCTCTCGAGGACGGGCCTACGAGCAGTACTTC. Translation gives CATSSRGRAYEQYF.

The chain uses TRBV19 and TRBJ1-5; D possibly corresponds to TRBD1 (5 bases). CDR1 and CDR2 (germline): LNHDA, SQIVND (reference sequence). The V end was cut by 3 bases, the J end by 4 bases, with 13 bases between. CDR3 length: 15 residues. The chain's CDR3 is CASSIWDEGNQPQHF. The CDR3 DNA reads TGTGCCAGTAGTATCTGGGATGAGGGGAATCAGCCCCAGCATTTT.

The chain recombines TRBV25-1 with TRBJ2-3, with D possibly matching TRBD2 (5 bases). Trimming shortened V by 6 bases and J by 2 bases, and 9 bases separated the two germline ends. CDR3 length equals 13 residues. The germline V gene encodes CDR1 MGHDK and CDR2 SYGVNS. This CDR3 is CASSPGNTDTQYF. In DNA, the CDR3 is TGTGCCAGCAGCCCGGGGAACACAGATACGCAGTATTTT.

CDR3 nucleotides: TGCAGTGCTAGATGGAGCGAAGGCTACACCTTC. It yields the protein CSARWSEGYTF. The rearrangement uses TRBV20-1 and TRBJ1-2; no definite D call. The V end was cut by 2 bases, the J end by 8 bases, with 9 bases between. The CDR3 length is 11 residues. In germline, CDR1 is DFQATT, CDR2 SNEGSKA (reference sequence).

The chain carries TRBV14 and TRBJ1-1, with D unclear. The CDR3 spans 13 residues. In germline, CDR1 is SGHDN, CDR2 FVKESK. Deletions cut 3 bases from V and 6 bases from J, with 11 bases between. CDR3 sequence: CASSHTTGPEAFF. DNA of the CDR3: TGTGCCAGCAGCCATACTACCGGACCTGAAGCTTTCTTT.

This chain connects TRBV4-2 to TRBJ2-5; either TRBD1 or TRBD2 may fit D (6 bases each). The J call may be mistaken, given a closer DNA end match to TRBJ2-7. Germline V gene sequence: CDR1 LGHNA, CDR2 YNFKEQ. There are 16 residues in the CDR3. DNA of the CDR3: TGTGCCAGCAGCCCGGACAGTACGCGGGGAGGCTACGAGCAGTACTTC. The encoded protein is CASSPDSTRGGYEQYF.